These T cell receptor beta chains were read from a single sample in a study of T cells in Graves' hyperthyroidism and ophthalmopathy. TCRdb redid the calling of the multiplex PCR reads with MiXCR, one entry per CDR3 protein. Counted here are about 400,000 distinct CDR3 sequences, about 14% occurring once; the ten biggest clones make up 25% to 30%. The sequencing input was blood. The receptor set was obtained from a man in his forties or fifties with Graves' ophthalmopathy. Both conserved end residues are trimmed from each CDR3. Each record gives: J gene, V gene, CDR3 protein.

j_gene: TRBJ1-3
v_gene: TRBV2
CDR3aa: ASSPGQAGNTIY

j_gene: TRBJ2-2
v_gene: TRBV6-5
CDR3aa: ASSYVLSGRSVGELF

j_gene: TRBJ2-1
v_gene: TRBV20-1
CDR3aa: SARGASLLNEQF

j_gene: TRBJ1-1
v_gene: TRBV6-1
CDR3aa: ASRDRGETEAF

j_gene: TRBJ2-1
v_gene: TRBV6-9
CDR3aa: ASSSSMGEQF

j_gene: TRBJ2-5
v_gene: TRBV29-1
CDR3aa: SAGHGRETQY

j_gene: TRBJ2-1
v_gene: TRBV19
CDR3aa: ASGVAGSNEQF

j_gene: TRBJ2-3
v_gene: TRBV6-1
CDR3aa: ASSESGALDTQY

j_gene: TRBJ2-2
v_gene: TRBV19
CDR3aa: ASSWQANTGELF

j_gene: TRBJ1-2
v_gene: TRBV19
CDR3aa: ASTKNKGWQGNYGYT

j_gene: TRBJ2-3
v_gene: TRBV11-2
CDR3aa: ASSLDLRGAQY

j_gene: TRBJ2-7
v_gene: TRBV6-5
CDR3aa: ASSYRRNYEQY

j_gene: TRBJ2-7
v_gene: TRBV12-3/TRBV12-4
CDR3aa: ASSLVLSGLAASYEQY

j_gene: TRBJ2-7
v_gene: TRBV11-2
CDR3aa: ASSLETGRGYEQY

j_gene: TRBJ2-5
v_gene: TRBV7-3
CDR3aa: ASSLTSATGASQQETQY